This T cell receptor (beta chain) was sequenced during a study of a mutant IDH1 vaccine in newly diagnosed glioma. This CDR3 has 15 residues. The germline CDR1 and CDR2 sequences are SGHAT and FQNNGV. V gave up 5 bases and J gave up 3 bases; unmatched junction bases: 8. Generated by immunoSEQ multiplex PCR, the TCRdb table keeps only in-frame clones and is missing some. The data contain 53,000 or so clones, around 80% of them singletons. The time point is: week 5, during vaccination. Topical imiquimod was applied with each vaccine dose, which held 300 ug of mutant IDH1 20-mer peptide. Only one count was recorded for this clone. Antigen unknown.

The V and J genes are TRBV11-2 and TRBJ1-2; 8 bases map to TRBD1. The sequence came from a man aged 50 to 60 with glioma. The sequencing here drew on PBMCs, taken from a glioma patient whose treatment included an IDH1 peptide vaccine. The CDR3 region has the DNA TGTGCCAGCAGCCGTGGACAGGGATGGGACTATGGCTACACCTTC. This encodes CASSRGQGWDYGYTF.